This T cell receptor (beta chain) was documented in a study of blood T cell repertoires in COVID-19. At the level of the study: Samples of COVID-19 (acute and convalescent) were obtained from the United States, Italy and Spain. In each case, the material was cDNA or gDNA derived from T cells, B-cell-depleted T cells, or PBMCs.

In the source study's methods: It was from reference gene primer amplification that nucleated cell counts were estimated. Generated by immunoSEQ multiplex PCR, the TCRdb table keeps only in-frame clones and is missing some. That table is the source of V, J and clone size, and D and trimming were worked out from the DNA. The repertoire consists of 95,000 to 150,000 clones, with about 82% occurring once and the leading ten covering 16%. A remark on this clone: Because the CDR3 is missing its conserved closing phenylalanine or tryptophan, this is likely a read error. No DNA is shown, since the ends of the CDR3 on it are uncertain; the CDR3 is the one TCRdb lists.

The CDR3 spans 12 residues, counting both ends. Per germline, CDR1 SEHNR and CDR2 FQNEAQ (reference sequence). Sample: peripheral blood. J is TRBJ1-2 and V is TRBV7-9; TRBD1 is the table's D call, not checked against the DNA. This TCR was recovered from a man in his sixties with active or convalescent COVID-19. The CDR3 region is CASSFPQGTVTS.